This passage covers 21 T cell receptor beta chains from one sample sequenced in a study of T cells after yellow fever vaccination. TCRdb reprocessed the 5' RACE reads via MiXCR and lists one record per CDR3 protein. The table records about 220,000 distinct CDR3 sequences, approximately 3.2% of them present only once. The source material was CD4+ T cells sorted from PBMCs, sampled 10 days after the yellow fever booster vaccination. These receptors were obtained from a man aged 18-30 years who received the YFV17D yellow fever vaccine.

This clonotype was seen at least ten times. The rearrangement joins TRBV18 to TRBJ1-2, with 8 bases fitting TRBD1. Germline CDR1 is KGHSH and CDR2 is LQKENI. After removal of 6 bases from V and 7 bases from J, the junction contained 10 bases not matched to a gene. The CDR3 totals 14 residues. CDR3 loop: CASSPGQVLAGYTF. The CDR3 DNA sequence: TGTGCCAGCTCGCCGGGACAGGTACTCGCTGGCTACACCTTC.

V gene TRBV20-1 combines with J gene TRBJ2-3; no reliable D call. Trimming removed 0 bases from V and 5 bases from J, with 18 bases in between. Germline values: CDR1 DFQATT, CDR2 SNEGSKA (reference sequence). The CDR3 runs to 16 residues. The CDR3 sequence is CSARDFLPRPGDTQYF. The DNA of the CDR3 is TGCAGTGCTAGAGATTTTCTCCCCCGCCCGGGAGATACGCAGTATTTT.

The CDR3 sequence: CASSFSGRGLNQPQHF. CDR3 in DNA: TGTGCCAGCAGCTTTTCCGGTCGGGGCCTCAATCAGCCCCAGCATTTT. The gene calls are TRBV7-9 and TRBJ1-5; D is perhaps TRBD1 (5 bases). The germline V and J ends were trimmed by 3 bases and 3 bases, with 15 bases remaining between them. The CDR3 runs 16 residues. Germline V lookup: CDR1 SEHNR, CDR2 FQNEAQ (reference sequence).

This clonotype has more than one count but fewer than ten. The genes are TRBV7-2 and TRBJ2-3; D remains unclear. There are 11 residues in the CDR3. V was pared by 1 base and J by 11 bases, with 7 bases between. In germline, CDR1 is SGHTA, CDR2 FQGNSA. The CDR3 nucleotides are TGTGCCAGCAGCTTAGGACCAAAGCAGTATTTT. Translating it yields CASSLGPKQYF.

This clonotype showed up many times. The V and J genes are TRBV7-2 and TRBJ2-5; 11 bases are a match to TRBD2. The CDR3 extends over 16 amino acids. From germline, CDR1 is SGHTA and CDR2 FQGNSA. Trimming at V came to 5 bases and at J to 2 bases, leaving 7 bases not matched to a gene. The CDR3 region has the DNA TGTGCCAGCAGCATAAGGGGGACTAGCGGACAAGAGACCCAGTACTTC. Protein: CASSIRGTSGQETQYF. Filled out from reference TRBV7-2 and TRBJ2-5, the complete variable domain reads GAGVSQSPSNKVTEKGKDVELRCDPISGHTALYWYRQSLGQGLEFLIYFQGNSAPDKSGLPSDRFSAERTGGSVSTLTIQRTQQEDSAVYLCASSIRGTSGQETQYFGPGTRLLVL.

This clonotype showed up just a few times. The genes are TRBV12-3 or TRBV12-4 and TRBJ2-2; 10 nucleotides line up with TRBD1. Losses at the gene ends were 6 bases for V and 4 bases for J; bases not matched to a gene: 11. This CDR3 has 17 residues. Here the CDR3 DNA reads TGTGCCAGCAGCCCCTCGGTGGGACAGGGGTTCACCGGGGAGCTGTTTTTT. It codes for CASSPSVGQGFTGELFF.

In its sample, this clonotype was seen many times. The chain is built from TRBV4-1 and TRBJ1-5; TRBD1 might be the D (5 bases). Trimming cost V 1 base and J 1 base, with 11 bases left between them. The germline gives CDR1 MGHRA, CDR2 YSYEKL. The CDR3 spans 16 residues. This CDR3 is CASSQGLRQSNQPQHF. The CDR3 DNA reads TGCGCCAGCAGCCAAGGGCTTCGACAGAGCAATCAGCCCCAGCATTTT.

The rearrangement uses TRBV20-1 and TRBJ2-3; TRBD2 matches 11 bases. Germline values: CDR1 DFQATT, CDR2 SNEGSKA (reference sequence). The length of the CDR3 is 14 residues. Germline trimming cut 5 bases from V and 2 bases from J; bases unmatched to any gene: 3. This CDR3 reads CSAGTSGFTDTQYF. CDR3 bases: TGCAGTGCTGGGACTAGCGGATTCACAGATACGCAGTATTTT.

The table lists this clonotype with many counts. V is TRBV4-2 and J is TRBJ2-1, with TRBD2 matching 15 bases. The J segment lost 4 bases and the V segment lost 2 bases, leaving 6 bases of the junction unmatched. The CDR3 sequence is 18 residues long. The germline gives CDR1 LGHNA, CDR2 YNFKEQ. Written as DNA, the CDR3 is TGTGCCAGCAGCCAACAGGGACTAGCGGGGGGACTTTACAATGAGCAGTTCTTC. Protein: CASSQQGLAGGLYNEQFF.

This clonotype was detected many times. This chain links TRBV10-3 with TRBJ2-1, with D possibly being TRBD1 (6 bases). Between the trimmed V and J ends, which lost 2 bases and 0 bases, there was a span of 11 bases. Germline V lookup: CDR1 ENHRY, CDR2 SYGVKD. There are 16 residues in the CDR3. The CDR3 nucleotides are TGTGCCATCAGTGAGGGACAGACAAGCTCCTACAATGAGCAGTTCTTC. This gives the protein CAISEGQTSSYNEQFF.

This clonotype occurred many times. The chain links TRBV29-1 to TRBJ2-5, with D unresolved. V lost 3 bases to trimming and J lost 4 bases, with 18 bases between them. The CDR3 sequence is 15 residues long. Germline values: CDR1 SQVTM, CDR2 ANQGSEA. The CDR3 coding sequence is TGCAGCGTTGATCTCGGAGAAGCGACCCCAGAGACCCAGTACTTC. Translated: CSVDLGEATPETQYF.

This clonotype was detected ten times or more. This CDR3 reads CASSRALQYSTDTQYF. CDR3 nucleotide sequence: TGCGCCAGCAGCAGGGCCCTACAGTATTCCACAGATACGCAGTATTTT. The genes are TRBV4-1 and TRBJ2-3; D is uncertain. V gave up 5 bases and J gave up 2 bases, with 17 bases separating them. This CDR3 has 16 amino acids. CDR1 and CDR2 from the germline V gene are MGHRA and YSYEKL.

This clonotype has at least ten counts. The chain combines TRBV6-6 with TRBJ2-4; 9 bases agree with TRBD1. The germline V gene encodes CDR1 MNHNY and CDR2 SVGAGI (reference sequence). Trimming at V came to 4 bases and at J to 3 bases, leaving 10 bases not matched to a gene. The CDR3 length is 17 residues. CDR3 nucleotide sequence: TGTGCCAGCAGTTCCCTGACAGGGGGTGAGAGCAAAAACATTCAGTACTTC. It yields the protein CASSSLTGGESKNIQYF.

This clonotype was seen many times. J is TRBJ2-5 and V is TRBV6-5, with D possibly matching TRBD1 (5 bases). Germline loops: CDR1 MNHEY, CDR2 SVGAGI. This CDR3 is 13 amino acids long. V lost 9 bases to trimming and J lost 5 bases, with 16 bases between them. The CDR3, as DNA: TGTGCCAGAAAAAAGACAGCTGCGGAGACCCAGTACTTC. Translated: CARKKTAAETQYF.

In this sample, this clonotype turned up a few times. The rearrangement links TRBV7-2 to TRBJ1-2, with D possibly TRBD1 on 6 matching bases. V was clipped by 3 bases and J by 7 bases, with 15 bases between them. The germline V gene encodes CDR1 SGHTA and CDR2 FQGNSA. The CDR3 sequence is 14 residues long. Here the CDR3 reads CASSFGGGSGGYTF. The CDR3 DNA follows: TGTGCCAGCAGCTTCGGCGGGGGCTCCGGTGGCTACACCTTC.

Many counts were recorded for this clonotype. The rearrangement uses TRBV4-2 and TRBJ2-4; D perhaps matches TRBD1 (5 bases). The V end was cut by 1 base, the J end by 2 bases, with 6 bases between. The CDR3 runs to 14 residues. Germline V gives CDR1 LGHNA, CDR2 YNFKEQ. DNA for the CDR3: TGTGCCAGCAGCCAAGCAGGGACCAAAAACATTCAGTACTTC. Protein: CASSQAGTKNIQYF.

This clonotype was detected many times. This chain connects TRBV25-1 to TRBJ2-5, with D perhaps matching TRBD2 (6 bases). Germline V gene data show CDR1 as MGHDK and CDR2 as SYGVNS. With 4 bases removed from V and 3 bases from J, the gap between germline ends came to 12 bases. The CDR3 has 14 residues. The CDR3 region has the DNA TGTGCCAGCAGTGTCTCGACGGGGGAAGAGACCCAGTACTTC. It yields the protein CASSVSTGEETQYF.

At least ten counts were recorded for this clonotype. The chain has TRBV5-5 and TRBJ1-2, with D unresolved. The CDR3 has 13 amino acids. Trimming stripped 2 bases from V and 4 bases from J, with 9 bases between. The germline V gene has CDR1 SGHKS and CDR2 YYEKEE (reference sequence). The CDR3 is CASSLRTVYGYTF. The DNA for the CDR3 is TGTGCCAGCAGCTTACGGACGGTCTATGGCTACACCTTC. Based on the CDR3 plus reference TRBV5-5 and TRBJ1-2, the full variable domain is DAGVTQSPTHLIKTRGQQVTLRCSPISGHKSVSWYQQVLGQGPQFIFQYYEKEERGRGNFPDRFSARQFPNYSSELNVNALLLGDSALYLCASSLRTVYGYTFGSGTRLTVV.

This clonotype was seen many times. The chain has TRBV20-1 and TRBJ2-5; the D is unclear. Trimming took 3 bases from V and 5 from J, leaving 7 bases between them. The CDR3 totals 11 residues. Germline V CDR1 and CDR2: DFQATT, SNEGSKA (reference sequence). CDR3 coding DNA: TGCAGTGCTAGCGGGCGGGAGACCCAGTACTTC. It encodes CSASGRETQYF.

This clonotype appeared many times. The chain joins TRBV7-2 to TRBJ2-5; perhaps TRBD2 as D (7 bases). The CDR3 is 14 amino acids. Germline lookup yields CDR1 SGHTA and CDR2 FQGNSA. The V gene lost 3 bases and the J gene lost 4 bases, with 12 bases spanning the gap. CDR3 in DNA: TGTGCCAGCAGCTTTGGGGGGGGCGTAGAGACCCAGTACTTC. This codes for CASSFGGGVETQYF.

This clonotype was picked up many times. V usage is TRBV6-5 and J usage is TRBJ1-3; no clear D. V was trimmed by 2 bases and J by 0 bases, leaving 14 bases between them. In germline, CDR1 is MNHEY, CDR2 SVGAGI. This CDR3 spans 17 amino acids. The CDR3: CASSYKYLIPSGNTIYF. In DNA, the CDR3 is TGTGCCAGCAGTTACAAGTACCTAATCCCCTCTGGAAACACCATATATTTT.